This TCR beta chain came from a study of blood T cell repertoires in COVID-19. Study information: The origin of the acute and convalescent COVID-19 samples was the United States, Italy and Spain. In each case, the material was cDNA or gDNA derived from T cells, B-cell-depleted T cells, or PBMCs.

Authors' processing steps: By means of reference gene primer amplification, nucleated cell counts were estimated. The repertoire was sequenced with immunoSEQ multiplex PCR; TCRdb's copy has only in-frame clones and lacks some. D and trimming come from the DNA, and the V and J calls and clone size come from that table. This sample has 250,000 to 300,000 clones, with 75% to 90% found just once. J gave up 2 bases and V 3 bases, and 5 bases lay outside the gene matches. Germline lookup yields CDR1 SGDLS and CDR2 YYNGEE. The CDR3 totals 16 residues. The V gene is TRBV9, the J gene TRBJ2-3; 11 bases are shared with TRBD2. Sequences were obtained from peripheral blood. The TCR originated in a man younger than 40 with active or convalescent COVID-19. The DNA of the CDR3 is TGTGCCAGCAGCGAGGGACTAGCGGCATCCACAGATACGCAGTATTTT. This translates into CASSEGLAASTDTQYF.